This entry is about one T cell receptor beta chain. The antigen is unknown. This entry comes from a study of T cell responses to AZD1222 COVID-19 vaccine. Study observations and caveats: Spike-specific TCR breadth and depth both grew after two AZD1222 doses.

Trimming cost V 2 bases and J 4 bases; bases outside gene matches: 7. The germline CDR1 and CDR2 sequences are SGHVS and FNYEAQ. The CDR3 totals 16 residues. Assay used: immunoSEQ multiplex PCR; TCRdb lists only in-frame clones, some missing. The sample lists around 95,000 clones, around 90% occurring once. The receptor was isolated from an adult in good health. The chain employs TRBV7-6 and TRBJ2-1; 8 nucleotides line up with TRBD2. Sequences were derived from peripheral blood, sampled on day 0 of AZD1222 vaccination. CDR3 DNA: TGTGCCAGCAGCTTACGGCGGGGGGCCCTTTACAATGAGCAGTTCTTC. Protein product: CASSLRRGALYNEQFF.